This TCR beta chain was identified during a study of regulatory T cells in long-lasting Graves disease. This CDR3 region has 16 residues. Between the trimmed V and J ends, which lost 6 bases and 0 bases, there was a span of 14 bases. CDR1 KGHSH and CDR2 LQKENI come from the germline V gene. Regarding time point: newly diagnosed GD, antithyroid drugs for less than 3 months. From PBMCs, RNA was extracted and then used to make the TCR library. Into tubes containing EDTA, about 9 milliliters of peripheral blood were drawn. Libraries of TCR beta came from iRepertoire HTBI primers plus Arm-PCR of CDR3 regions. Using its own MiXCR run on the multiplex PCR reads, TCRdb lists one record per CDR3 protein. The data show about 540,000 distinct CDR3 sequences, about 13% seen once. The sample was also linked to a second study, of T cells in Graves' hyperthyroidism and ophthalmopathy.

The material was peripheral blood mononuclear cells (PBMCs), obtained at new diagnosis, from a patient treated with antithyroid drugs. This chain uses TRBV18 with TRBJ2-2; D might be TRBD2 (5 bases). The receptor was isolated from a young man with Graves disease. The CDR3 spells CASSHSGAANTGELFF. CDR3 DNA sequence: TGTGCCAGCTCTCACAGCGGAGCCGCGAACACCGGGGAGCTGTTTTTT.